This T cell receptor beta chain was observed in a study of blood T cell repertoires in COVID-19. About the research overall: Acute-phase and convalescent COVID-19 samples originated in the United States, Italy and Spain. The analysed material was cDNA or gDNA that came from T cells, B-cell-depleted T cells, or PBMCs.

Per the study methods: Amplification from reference gene primers served as the basis for estimated nucleated cell counts. Sequencing was performed with immunoSEQ multiplex PCR; in TCRdb, only in-frame clones are kept and a portion is missing. V and J calls and clone size are those listed in that table; D and trimming were worked out from the DNA. The sample lists about 86,000 clones, approximately 79% occurring once. This CDR3 contains 15 residues. CDR1 is LNHDA, CDR2 SQIVND, per germline (reference sequence). Trimming shortened V by 1 base and J by 3 bases, and 7 bases separated the two germline ends.

The sequenced material came from peripheral blood. This chain links TRBV19 with TRBJ2-6, with a tentative D call TRBD2 (5 bases). The sequence derives from a man between 65 and 80 years old with acute or convalescent COVID-19. For the CDR3, the DNA is TGTGCCAGTAGTATAGGAGGGATTGGGGCCAACGTCCTGACTTTC. Encoded protein: CASSIGGIGANVLTF. Looking up the rest from reference TRBV19 and TRBJ2-6 gives the full variable domain: DGGITQSPKYLFRKEGQNVTLSCEQNLNHDAMYWYRQDPGQGLRLIYYSQIVNDFQKGDIAEGYSVSREKKESFPLTVTSAQKNPTAFYLCASSIGGIGANVLTFGAGSRLTVL.